A selection of T cell receptor beta chains follows, all from one sample in a study of blood T cell repertoires in COVID-19. Clones were read by immunoSEQ multiplex PCR, and TCRdb kept only the in-frame ones, dropping some. The data show over 300,000 clones, approximately 88% seen once. Sequenced sample: PBMCs or T cells enriched from blood (not recorded which). These receptors were collected from a woman aged 30 to 39 with acute COVID-19. Each CDR3 is given with its conserved first and last residue. The D gene is left open where the match is weak.

TRBV12-5	TRBJ2-7	-	TGTGCTAGTGGTTACTCGGGTAGTGGGTACGAGCAGTACTTC	CASGYSGSGYEQYF
TRBV2	TRBJ2-7	TRBD1	TGTGCCAGCAGTCTCACGGGACAGGTCTACGAGCAGTACTTC	CASSLTGQVYEQYF
TRBV2	TRBJ1-1	-	TGTGCCAGCAGACCCGGACAGCCGAACACTGAAGCTTTCTTT	CASRPGQPNTEAFF
TRBV6-4	TRBJ2-7	-	TGTGCCAGCGCCCCCTGGGGCAAGCACTACGAGCAGTACTTC	CASAPWGKHYEQYF
TRBV18	TRBJ1-1	-	TGTGCCAGCTCACCTTACAGGGAAACGTACGCTGAAGCTTTCTTT	CASSPYRETYAEAFF
TRBV9	TRBJ1-4	-	TGTGCCAGCAGCGTAGAGGGCAGGGCCGAAAAACTGTTTTTT	CASSVEGRAEKLFF
TRBV9	TRBJ2-5	-	TGTGCCAGCAGCGTAGGGTTAGGGGTGGAGACCCAGTACTTC	CASSVGLGVETQYF
TRBV7-9	TRBJ2-5	-	TGTGCCAGCAGCTTCGCGGGACAAGAGACCCAGTACTTC	CASSFAGQETQYF
TRBV5-6	TRBJ2-7	TRBD1	TGTGCCAGCAGCTTGGGCTGGCAGGGGGAACACGAGCAGTACTTC	CASSLGWQGEHEQYF
TRBV21-1	TRBJ2-3	-	TGTGCCAGCAGCAAAGGGACCAGGGGGGAGGACAGGGAGAGGCGCACAGATACGCAGTATTTT	CASSKGTRGEDRERRTDTQYF
TRBV4-2	TRBJ2-1	-	TGTGCCAGCAGCCAAGGTTTACAGGGCCGTTTATCCTACAATGAGCAGTTCTTC	CASSQGLQGRLSYNEQFF
TRBV10-1	TRBJ1-5	-	TGCGCCAGCAGTGAGGGCCTCAATCAGCCCCAGCATTTT	CASSEGLNQPQHF